The 30 T cell receptor beta chains reported below all come from one sample, sequenced in a study of cytomegalovirus exposure and HLA in healthy donors. It was with 60 Vbeta and 13 Jbeta primers that the PCR ran. TCRdb's table, derived via immunoSEQ multiplex PCR, lists solely in-frame clones and lacks some. The table shows about 230,000 clones, with roughly 90% occurring only once. What was sequenced was PBMCs. All receptors derive from a woman between 18 and 30 years old in good health and CMV-seronegative.

The V call is TRBV7-2, the J call TRBJ1-1; D is unclear. Germline CDR1 reads SGHTA; CDR2 reads FQGNSA. This CDR3 is built from 14 residues. V was trimmed by 3 bases and J by 3 bases, leaving 11 bases between them. CDR3 in DNA: TGTGCCAGCAGCTTCACCCTTGGAGACACTGAAGCTTTCTTT. This encodes CASSFTLGDTEAFF.

The chain carries TRBV19 and TRBJ1-1; 7 positions match TRBD1. V dropped 8 bases and J dropped 10; count of bases not matched to a gene: 13. Germline assignment: CDR1 LNHDA and CDR2 SQIVND (reference sequence). This CDR3 spans 13 amino acids. The chain's CDR3 is CASSGGQDGGAFF. The CDR3, as DNA: TGTGCCAGTTCCGGAGGACAGGACGGGGGAGCTTTCTTT.

The genes are TRBV2 and TRBJ2-7; TRBD1 agrees at 7 bases. Germline assignment: CDR1 SNHLY and CDR2 FYNNEI. CDR3 length equals 12 residues. With 10 bases clipped from V and 3 bases from J, the junction kept 6 bases outside the gene matches. The CDR3 nucleotides are TGTGCCACCGGGGACAGACTCTACGAGCAGTACTTC. Translating it yields CATGDRLYEQYF.

This chain uses TRBV13 with TRBJ2-1, with 12 bases that match TRBD2. With V trimmed by 7 bases and J by 6 bases, 13 bases remained unmatched. Germline CDR1 is PRHDT and CDR2 is FYEKMQ (reference sequence). The CDR3 runs 17 residues. In DNA, the CDR3 is TGTGCCAGCACTAGCGGGGGGGCCATATTCCCCTTCAATGAGCAGTTCTTC. The encoded protein is CASTSGGAIFPFNEQFF. Using reference TRBV13 and TRBJ2-1 for the parts outside the CDR3, the full variable domain is AAGVIQSPRHLIKEKRETATLKCYPIPRHDTVYWYQQGPGQDPQFLISFYEKMQSDKGSIPDRFSAQQFSDYHSELNMSSLELGDSALYFCASTSGGAIFPFNEQFFGPGTRLTVL.

The V gene is TRBV5-6, the J gene TRBJ2-1; TRBD1 matches 7 bases. J was trimmed by 0 bases and V by 4 bases; bases with no gene match: 16. Germline CDR1 reads SGHDT; CDR2 reads YYEEEE. The CDR3 loop spans 19 amino acids. This CDR3 reads CASSTRGLGFLSSYNEQFF. CDR3 DNA: TGTGCCAGCAGCACAAGGGGGCTCGGTTTCTTGAGCTCCTACAATGAGCAGTTCTTC.

This chain links TRBV4-1 with TRBJ2-5; 9 bases agree with TRBD2. The CDR3 runs to 16 residues. After removal of 0 bases from V and 5 bases from J, the junction contained 7 bases not matched to a gene. The germline V gene encodes CDR1 MGHRA and CDR2 YSYEKL. The CDR3 reads CASSQDLSGSGETQYF. CDR3 nucleotides: TGCGCCAGCAGCCAAGATCTTAGCGGGAGTGGCGAGACCCAGTACTTC.

CDR3 in amino acids: CAWSPTGAGELFF. The CDR3 DNA reads TGTGCCTGGAGCCCCACGGGGGCCGGGGAGCTGTTTTTT. The chain is built from TRBV30 and TRBJ2-2; D might be TRBD2 (6 bases). The length of the CDR3 is 13 residues. Germline V gene sequence: CDR1 GTSNPN, CDR2 SVGIG (reference sequence). The V end lost 3 bases, the J end lost 6 bases, and 11 bases lay between the germline ends.

The gene calls are TRBV5-1 and TRBJ1-1; weak D call: TRBD1 (5 bases). Germline assignment: CDR1 SGHRS and CDR2 YFSETQ. CDR3 size: 12 residues. V was pared by 4 bases and J by 5 bases, with 9 bases between. The DNA for the CDR3 is TGCGCCAGCAGCCCAGGGTATACTGAAGCTTTCTTT. It codes for CASSPGYTEAFF.

In this sample, this clone turned up a few times. The V gene is TRBV7-8, the J gene TRBJ1-2; perhaps TRBD1 as D (5 bases). Germline V lookup: CDR1 SGHVS, CDR2 FQNEAQ. This CDR3 is built from 16 residues. With 5 bases removed from V and 2 bases from J, the gap between germline ends came to 18 bases. CDR3 nucleotides: TGTGCCAGCAGCCCCTACGTCGGGGGTCCCAACTATGGCTACACCTTC. This sequence encodes CASSPYVGGPNYGYTF. The entire variable domain, with the rest obtained from reference TRBV7-8 and TRBJ1-2, is as follows: GAGVSQSPRYKVAKRGQDVALRCDPISGHVSLFWYQQALGQGPEFLTYFQNEAQLDKSGLPSDRFFAERPEGSVSTLKIQRTQQEDSAVYLCASSPYVGGPNYGYTFGSGTRLTVV.

J is TRBJ2-7 and V is TRBV9, with D hard to call. Trimming left V 0 bases short and J 3 bases short, with 10 bases between. Germline V lookup: CDR1 SGDLS, CDR2 YYNGEE. The CDR3 loop spans 14 amino acids. The CDR3 reads CASSVDGNYYEQYF. The CDR3 region has the DNA TGTGCCAGCAGCGTAGACGGAAACTACTACGAGCAGTACTTC.

CDR3 protein: CASRDRGEAFF. The CDR3 bases are TGTGCCAGCAGGGACAGGGGCGAAGCTTTCTTT. The V and J genes are TRBV27 and TRBJ1-1; 9 nucleotides match TRBD1. The germline CDR1 and CDR2 sequences are MNHEY and SMNVEV (reference sequence). The V and J ends lost 6 bases and 8 bases, in that order; junction bases with no gene match: 1. The CDR3 is made up of 11 amino acids.

This rearrangement joins TRBV10-3 to TRBJ1-2; D is undetermined. The CDR3 runs 16 residues. Germline CDR1 ENHRY, CDR2 SYGVKD. V shed 6 bases and J shed 3 bases, with 20 bases lying between them. The CDR3 reads CAISNFPSPRDYGYTF. CDR3 bases: TGTGCCATCAGCAATTTTCCCTCACCTCGGGACTATGGCTACACCTTC.

The chain joins TRBV7-6 to TRBJ2-7; TRBD2 might be the D (6 bases). This CDR3 comprises 15 residues. V gave up 0 bases and J gave up 3 bases, with 12 bases separating them. The germline gives CDR1 SGHVS, CDR2 FNYEAQ. CDR3 coding DNA: TGTGCCAGCAGCTTAGCGGAGGGGCTAAACTACGAGCAGTACTTC. Translating gives CASSLAEGLNYEQYF.

This clone was recorded only once. Relative to the germline gene, one junction end is altered; a read error may explain this. The gene calls are TRBV2 and TRBJ1-5, with 7 positions matching TRBD1. CDR1 is SNHLY, CDR2 FYNNEI, per germline. The CDR3 is 15 residues long. In nucleotides, the CDR3 is TGTGCCAGCAGGGAAGGGACAGCGCTACATCAGCCCCAGCATTTT. Translation gives CASREGTALHQPQHF.

This chain uses TRBV5-8 with TRBJ2-3; D might be TRBD2 (5 bases). V was shortened by 1 base and J by 2 bases, with 11 bases between the two germline ends. The CDR3 loop spans 15 amino acids. The germline V gene has CDR1 SGHTS and CDR2 YDEGEE. The CDR3 loop is CASSLRGLPTDTQYF. Here the CDR3 DNA reads TGTGCCAGCAGCTTGCGCGGACTTCCCACAGATACGCAGTATTTT.

This clone showed up just a few times. The chain combines TRBV6-5 with TRBJ2-7, with TRBD2 identical over 12 bases. Germline CDR1 reads MNHEY; CDR2 reads SVGAGI. V shed 4 bases and J 3 bases; nucleotides not matched to a gene: 1. The CDR3 loop spans 14 amino acids. CDR3 coding DNA: TGTGCCAGCAGTTGGACTAGCGGGATCTACGAGCAGTACTTC. Translating it yields CASSWTSGIYEQYF.

This chain links TRBV6-5 with TRBJ1-4; 8 bases are a match to TRBD1. The CDR3 totals 15 residues. V gave up 2 bases and J gave up 7 bases; unmatched junction bases: 6. CDR1 MNHEY and CDR2 SVGAGI come from the germline V gene. The CDR3 spells CASSYGQGIGEKLFF. In nucleotides, the CDR3 is TGTGCCAGCAGTTACGGACAGGGAATTGGTGAAAAACTGTTTTTT.

CDR3: CAISAWQGGNQPQHF. In nucleotides, the CDR3 is TGTGCCATCAGTGCGTGGCAGGGTGGCAATCAGCCCCAGCATTTT. The chain joins TRBV10-3 to TRBJ1-5; the D gene is possibly TRBD1 (5 bases). This CDR3 comprises 15 residues. Germline-derived CDR1 and CDR2 are ENHRY and SYGVKD. V lost 4 bases, J lost 2 bases, and 12 bases lay in between.

The chain couples TRBV19 to TRBJ1-5, with D tentatively TRBD1 (6 bases). Germline CDR1 is LNHDA and CDR2 is SQIVND (reference sequence). This CDR3 has 18 residues. V lost 0 bases and J lost 3, with 18 bases in between. The CDR3 protein is CASSIDGARGIDNQPQHF. CDR3 coding DNA: TGTGCCAGTAGTATAGATGGAGCCAGGGGAATTGACAATCAGCCCCAGCATTTT.

This clone was picked up a small number of times. The chain couples TRBV5-5 to TRBJ1-5, with TRBD1 as a possible D gene (6 bases). Germline CDR1 is SGHKS and CDR2 is YYEKEE (reference sequence). The V end lost 0 bases, the J end lost 1 base, and 14 bases lay between the germline ends. CDR3 length equals 17 residues. The CDR3 DNA is TGTGCCAGCAGCTTGGCCGGGGCAGGGGTGAGCAATCAGCCCCAGCATTTT. Its protein product is CASSLAGAGVSNQPQHF. The variable domain in full, with the rest retrieved from reference TRBV5-5 and TRBJ1-5, is DAGVTQSPTHLIKTRGQQVTLRCSPISGHKSVSWYQQVLGQGPQFIFQYYEKEERGRGNFPDRFSARQFPNYSSELNVNALLLGDSALYLCASSLAGAGVSNQPQHFGDGTRLSIL.

This clone has more than one count but fewer than ten. Other nucleotide sequences from this sample produce the same CDR3. The V gene is TRBV7-9, the J gene TRBJ2-7; D may be TRBD1 (6 bases). The CDR3 loop spans 17 amino acids. The V and J ends lost 3 bases and 0 bases respectively, with 18 bases between them. Germline V CDR1 and CDR2: SEHNR, FQNEAQ (reference sequence). For the CDR3, the DNA is TGTGCCAGCAGCTTCAGGGGCCAGGAAATACTCTCCTACGAGCAGTACTTC. Residues: CASSFRGQEILSYEQYF.

This chain uses TRBV2 with TRBJ2-2, with 7 bases that match TRBD2. The CDR3 sequence is 15 residues long. Per germline, CDR1 SNHLY and CDR2 FYNNEI. Losses at the gene ends were 6 bases for V and 3 bases for J; bases not matched to a gene: 7. This CDR3 is CASSRTGGYTGELFF. As DNA, the CDR3 is TGTGCCAGCAGCAGGACGGGAGGTTACACCGGGGAGCTGTTTTTT. The full variable domain, in which reference TRBV2 and TRBJ2-2 provide the parts outside the CDR3, is EPEVTQTPSHQVTQMGQEVILRCVPISNHLYFYWYRQILGQKVEFLVSFYNNEISEKSEIFDDQFSVERPDGSNFTLKIRSTKLEDSAMYFCASSRTGGYTGELFFGEGSRLTVL.

The V call is TRBV7-6, the J call TRBJ2-5, with D unresolved. The V and J ends lost 5 bases and 5 bases respectively, with 12 bases between them. CDR1 SGHVS and CDR2 FNYEAQ come from the germline V gene. CDR3 length: 13 amino acids. The CDR3 sequence is CASSPLGRETQYF. As DNA, the CDR3 is TGTGCCAGCAGCCCTCTAGGAAGGGAGACCCAGTACTTC.

The rearrangement uses TRBV11-2 and TRBJ2-1, with TRBD1 as a possible D gene (5 bases). The CDR3 is 13 residues long. V was trimmed by 3 bases and J by 3 bases, leaving 6 bases between them. The germline V gene has CDR1 SGHAT and CDR2 FQNNGV. The CDR3 loop is CASSLGRYNEQFF. In DNA, the CDR3 is TGTGCCAGCAGCTTGGGGCGCTACAATGAGCAGTTCTTC.

The CDR3 spells CASSVAPASGRRGGDTQYF. As DNA, the CDR3 is TGTGCCAGCAGCGTAGCTCCGGCTAGCGGGAGGCGCGGGGGAGATACGCAGTATTTT. This chain connects TRBV9 to TRBJ2-3; TRBD2 matches 11 bases. This CDR3 has 19 amino acids. The V segment lost 0 bases and the J segment 5 bases; nucleotides outside the gene matches: 14. In germline, CDR1 is SGDLS, CDR2 YYNGEE.

The rearrangement joins TRBV6-5 to TRBJ2-3; no clear D. CDR3 length: 12 amino acids. V was cut by 5 bases and J by 6 bases, with 9 bases left in between. In germline, CDR1 is MNHEY, CDR2 SVGAGI. DNA of the CDR3: TGTGCCAGCAGTCCGGGTCCCGATACGCAGTATTTT. It yields the protein CASSPGPDTQYF.

The chain joins TRBV7-6 to TRBJ2-2, with 13 bases that match TRBD2. The CDR3 sequence is 17 residues long. The ends lost 5 bases at V and 4 bases at J; junction bases unmatched: 7. Germline values: CDR1 SGHVS, CDR2 FNYEAQ. DNA of the CDR3: TGTGCCAGCAGCGAACCGGGACTAGCGGGACCCACCGGGGAGCTGTTTTTT. This gives the protein CASSEPGLAGPTGELFF.

The chain has TRBV11-2 and TRBJ1-3; perhaps TRBD1 as D (5 bases). The CDR3 sequence is 15 residues long. The V gene's germline CDR1 is SGHAT and CDR2 FQNNGV. V gave up 5 bases and J gave up 0 bases, with 11 bases separating them. The CDR3 region is CASSPGYSSGNTIYF. In DNA form, the CDR3 reads TGTGCCAGCAGCCCAGGGTATAGCTCTGGAAACACCATATATTTT. The whole variable domain, remainder taken from reference TRBV11-2 and TRBJ1-3, is EAGVAQSPRYKIIEKRQSVAFWCNPISGHATLYWYQQILGQGPKLLIQFQNNGVVDDSQLPKDRFSAERLKGVDSTLKIQPAKLEDSAVYLCASSPGYSSGNTIYFGEGSWLTVV.

This clone turned up a few times. The genes are TRBV5-1 and TRBJ2-5; 8 nucleotides align to TRBD2. The CDR3 runs 14 residues. J gave up 4 bases and V 3 bases, and 5 bases lay outside the gene matches. Germline values: CDR1 SGHRS, CDR2 YFSETQ. In nucleotides, the CDR3 is TGCGCCAGCAGCTCTGGACTAGCTACAGAGACCCAGTACTTC. Residues: CASSSGLATETQYF.

The V call is TRBV16, the J call TRBJ1-3; 8 positions agree with TRBD1. The CDR3 extends over 15 amino acids. Unmatched junction bases numbered 1, after V lost 2 bases and J lost 1 base. The germline gives CDR1 KGHSY, CDR2 FQNENV. DNA for the CDR3: TGTGCCAGCAGCCAAAGGACAGGGTCTGGAAACACCATATATTTT. Translating it yields CASSQRTGSGNTIYF. The full variable domain, its missing parts supplied by reference TRBV16 and TRBJ1-3, is GEEVAQTPKHLVRGEGQKAKLYCAPIKGHSYVFWYQQVLKNEFKFLISFQNENVFDETGMPKERFSAKCLPNSPCSLEIQATKLEDSAVYFCASSQRTGSGNTIYFGEGSWLTVV.